This entry describes one TCR beta chain. A second PCR, run for about 7 to 11 cycles, used a sample-barcoded 5' primer plus a J-beta primer mix. From the 5' RACE reads, TCRdb called clonotypes with MiXCR, one entry per CDR3 protein. Of 1.5 million to 2 million distinct CDR3 sequences in the sample, roughly 28% are singletons; the top ten hold 7.7%. The CDR3 loop spans 16 amino acids. With 1 base clipped from V and 1 base from J, the junction kept 4 bases outside the gene matches. CDR1 and CDR2 from the germline V gene are LGHNA and YSLEER. This specimen belongs to a study of blood T cells in healthy people across ages.

The specimen was blood. This sequence originates from a woman aged 25 to 39 in good health. The chain carries TRBV4-3 and TRBJ1-1; TRBD1 aligns across 9 bases. CDR3 sequence reads: CASSQAPGQGNTEAFF. For the CDR3, the DNA is TGCGCCAGCAGCCAAGCACCGGGACAGGGGAACACTGAAGCTTTCTTT.